The T cell receptor beta chain described here comes from a study of cytomegalovirus exposure and HLA in healthy donors. Study results and limitations: It was shown in a later analysis that HLA-associated TCR beta chains were more clonally expanded than other, equally common chains.

There are 13 residues in the CDR3. Germline CDR1 is WSHSY and CDR2 is SAAADI. The germline V and J ends were trimmed by 4 bases and 8 bases, with 11 bases remaining between them. Amplification used 60 Vbeta primers and 13 Jbeta primers. Libraries were prepared by immunoSEQ multiplex PCR; TCRdb keeps only in-frame clonotypes and omits some of them. The table has some 120,000 clones, about 79% seen once; the top ten hold approximately 3%. Turning to this clone: No antigen is known for it.

The TCR originated in a woman aged 18-29 years in good health and CMV-seropositive. Input material: PBMCs. This chain joins TRBV10-2 and TRBJ1-4; D unclear. CDR3 sequence: CASSGRWAEKLFF. CDR3 in DNA: TGCGCCAGCAGTGGTCGTTGGGCCGAAAAACTGTTTTTT.